This is a list of T cell receptor beta chains from one sample in a study of blood T cells in healthy people across ages. In TCRdb, the 5' RACE reads were re-called with MiXCR into one record per CDR3 protein. The sample carries 650,000 to 900,000 distinct CDR3 sequences, under 80% recorded once. The sample consisted of blood. The receptors stem from a man aged 25-45 years in good health. The CDR3 runs from the conserved cysteine through the conserved F or W. The D gene is left open where the match is weak. Size is stated for part of the rows, as once, few or many counts, or as a class when the clone is expanded.

d_gene	j_gene	v_gene	abundance	CDR3nt	CDR3aa
.	TRBJ2-6	TRBV20-1	.	TGCAGTGCTAGTTCCCCCCTCAATGGGGCCAACGTCCTGACTTTC	CSASSPLNGANVLTF
TRBD1	TRBJ2-3	TRBV12-3/TRBV12-4	.	TGTGCCAGCAGTTCCGGGACAGGGGGCCTCCGAGATACGCAGTATTTT	CASSSGTGGLRDTQYF
TRBD1	TRBJ2-7	TRBV6-5	.	TGTGCCAGCAGTTACAACAGGGGTTTCGAGCAGTACTTC	CASSYNRGFEQYF
TRBD1	TRBJ1-4	TRBV13	.	TGTGCCAGCAGCCGGGGACAGGGAAATAATGAAAAACTGTTTTTT	CASSRGQGNNEKLFF
.	TRBJ1-6	TRBV6-5	few	TGTGCCAGCAGTCGTACTAGAGGCAATTCACCCCTCCACTTT	CASSRTRGNSPLHF
.	TRBJ2-4	TRBV7-2	once	TGTGCCAGCAGCTTAGGGTTGGACACAGCCAAAAACATTCAGTACTTC	CASSLGLDTAKNIQYF
TRBD1	TRBJ1-2	TRBV29-1	.	TGCAGCGTTGAGTGGACAGGACGAGCTAACTATGGCTACACCTTC	CSVEWTGRANYGYTF
.	TRBJ1-2	TRBV7-9	once	TGTGCCAGCAGCTTCTCGGGGCAGAACTATGGCTACACCTTC	CASSFSGQNYGYTF
.	TRBJ1-1	TRBV3-1	.	TGTGCCAGCAGCCAAGGCGGTCCGAACACTGAAGCTTTCTTT	CASSQGGPNTEAFF
.	TRBJ1-6	TRBV5-8	.	TGTGCCAGCAGCTTGAGATGGAATGCGTCACCCCTCCACTTT	CASSLRWNASPLHF
.	TRBJ2-1	TRBV10-3	.	TGTGCCATCAGTGAGTCGAGGGGGATGGGTCGCGATGAGCAGTTCTTC	CAISESRGMGRDEQFF
TRBD1	TRBJ2-1	TRBV24-1	once	TGTGCCACCAGTGACGACAGGGCCCATGAGCAGTTCTTC	CATSDDRAHEQFF
.	TRBJ1-5	TRBV7-3	.	TGTGCCAGCAGCTTAAATGACAAACAGCCCCAGCATTTT	CASSLNDKQPQHF
.	TRBJ1-2	TRBV10-3	few	TGTGCCATCAGTGAGGGGCAGGGGAACTATGGCTACACCTTC	CAISEGQGNYGYTF
.	TRBJ1-2	TRBV6-5	.	TGTGCCAGCAGTTACTCGAGTGACGGTGGTTACACCTTC	CASSYSSDGGYTF
.	TRBJ1-2	TRBV7-3	.	TGTGCCAGCAGCTTAGTCGGGGAGGCTAACTATGGCTACACCTTC	CASSLVGEANYGYTF
.	TRBJ1-4	TRBV20-1	.	TGCAGTGCTACAAGCGGGGCAGCGACTAATGAAAAACTGTTTTTT	CSATSGAATNEKLFF
.	TRBJ2-3	TRBV6-2/TRBV6-3	.	TGTGCCAGCAGTTATGGACCGGGGGCGTATTTT	CASSYGPGAYF
.	TRBJ2-1	TRBV5-1	few	TGCGCCAGCAGCTGGGGGGGCATAACCCCTGGCGTCGGTGAGCAGTTCTTC	CASSWGGITPGVGEQFF
.	TRBJ2-1	TRBV6-5	once	TGTGCCAGCCGGTCGTGGGGGACTGGGAATGAGCAGTTCTTC	CASRSWGTGNEQFF
TRBD2	TRBJ2-3	TRBV4-2	.	TGTGCCAGCAGCCAAGCTACTAGCGGGGGGGGAGCAGATACGCAGTATTTT	CASSQATSGGGADTQYF
.	TRBJ1-1	TRBV6-2/TRBV6-3	.	TGTGCCAGCAGTTACTCCAGACAGAGGACTGAAGCTTTCTTT	CASSYSRQRTEAFF
.	TRBJ2-7	TRBV20-1	.	TGCAGTGCTAGATCCCCAGCACCCGGCGGAGCTTACGAGCAGAACTTC	CSARSPAPGGAYEQNF
.	TRBJ2-1	TRBV3-1	.	TGTGCCAGCAGCCAAGGGATGGGGGGGCTGGGTGAGCAGTTCTTC	CASSQGMGGLGEQFF
.	TRBJ2-5	TRBV20-1	.	TGCAGTGCTCATAGGATGGGAGAGACCCAGTACTTC	CSAHRMGETQYF
.	TRBJ2-5	TRBV7-9	.	TGTGCCAGCAGAGTGGGCCAAGAGACCCAGTACTTC	CASRVGQETQYF